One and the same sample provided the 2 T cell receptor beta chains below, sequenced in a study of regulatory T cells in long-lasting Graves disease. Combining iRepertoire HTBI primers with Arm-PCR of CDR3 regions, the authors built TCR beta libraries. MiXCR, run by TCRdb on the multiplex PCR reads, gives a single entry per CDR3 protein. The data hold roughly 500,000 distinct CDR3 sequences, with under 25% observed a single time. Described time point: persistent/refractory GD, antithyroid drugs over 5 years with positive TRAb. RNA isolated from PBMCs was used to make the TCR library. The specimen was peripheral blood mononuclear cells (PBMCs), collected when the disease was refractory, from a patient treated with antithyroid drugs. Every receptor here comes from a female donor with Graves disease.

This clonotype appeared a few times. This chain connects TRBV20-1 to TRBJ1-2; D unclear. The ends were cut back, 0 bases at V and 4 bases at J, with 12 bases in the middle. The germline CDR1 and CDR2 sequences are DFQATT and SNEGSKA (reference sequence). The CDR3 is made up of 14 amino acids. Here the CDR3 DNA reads TGCAGTGCTAGAGACTTCAGAGAGCCCTATGGCTACACCTTC. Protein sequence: CSARDFREPYGYTF.

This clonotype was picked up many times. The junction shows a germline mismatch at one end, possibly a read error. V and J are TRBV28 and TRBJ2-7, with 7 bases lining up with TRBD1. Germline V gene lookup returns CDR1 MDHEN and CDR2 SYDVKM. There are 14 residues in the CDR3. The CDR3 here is CASSLGTDGLRALF. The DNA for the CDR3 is TGTGCCAGCAGTTTAGGGACAGACGGACTTAGGGCCTTATTC.